The rows below give T cell receptor beta chains drawn from one sample of a study of tissue T cells after allogeneic stem cell transplantation. Profiling relied on immunoSEQ multiplex PCR, and the TCRdb table lists in-frame clones only, not all of them. The sample holds around 800 clones, around 40% seen once. Sequences were derived from ileal tissue, sampled at autopsy. These receptors originate from a female patient aged 40-69 years with steroid-refractory graft-versus-host disease after an allogeneic stem cell transplant. Some T cells here may be from the graft donor. Both conserved end residues are part of each CDR3. The D gene is left open where the match is weak. Clone size is given for some rows only: seen once, a few or many times, or a class if the clone is expanded.

j_call v_call clone_size d_call cdr3_aa cdr3_nt
TRBJ2-2 TRBV5-1 few TRBD2 CASTLGPSGGALGELFF TGCGCCAGCACGCTAGGCCCGAGCGGGGGGGCCCTCGGGGAGCTGTTTTTT
TRBJ2-5 TRBV5-1 once NA CASSLQRGGETQYF TGCGCCAGCAGCTTGCAGAGGGGAGGAGAGACCCAGTACTTC
TRBJ2-7 TRBV5-5 NA TRBD1 CASSLLAGTDHYEQYF TGTGCCAGCAGCTTGTTGGCCGGGACAGACCACTACGAGCAGTACTTC
TRBJ1-3 TRBV3-1/TRBV3-2 medium-sized NA CASSQEGLISGNTIYF TGTGCCAGCAGCCAAGAAGGCCTAATCTCTGGAAACACCATATATTTT
TRBJ2-1 TRBV5-5 few NA CASSPLREKAYNEQFF TGTGCCAGCAGCCCACTTCGGGAGAAAGCCTACAATGAGCAGTTCTTC
TRBJ2-2 TRBV9 NA NA CASSVEGTGELFF TGTGCCAGCAGCGTTGAGGGAACCGGGGAGCTGTTTTTT
TRBJ2-4 TRBV11-3 NA TRBD2 CASSYLGAGVPQAKNIQYF TGTGCCAGCAGCTACCTCGGGGCGGGAGTCCCTCAAGCCAAAAACATTCAGTACTTC